This TCR beta chain was captured in a study of cytomegalovirus exposure and HLA in healthy donors. The PCR employed 60 Vbeta primers together with 13 Jbeta primers. Libraries were prepared by immunoSEQ multiplex PCR; TCRdb keeps only in-frame clonotypes and omits some of them. The sample shows over 55,000 clones, about two thirds of them seen only once. Regarding the study as a whole: Accounts indicate the classifier identified cytomegalovirus status with strong specificity and sensitivity. Analyses of presence/absence relied on an assumption of roughly uniform sequencing depth across donors. The Asian-associated ancestry cluster reportedly had fewer N-insertions than the roughly 700-donor mean in a later analysis.

Regarding this clone: Its specificity is not known.

The sequencing sample was made of PBMCs. The receptor was isolated from a woman aged 50 to 60 in good health and CMV-seropositive.

Here the CDR3 reads CASSLANYNEQFF. CDR3 nucleotide sequence: TGTGCCAGCAGCTTAGCAAACTACAATGAGCAGTTCTTC. The chain couples TRBV11-2 to TRBJ2-1; no firm D call. Germline CDR1 reads SGHAT; CDR2 reads FQNNGV. The CDR3 runs to 13 residues. V was pared by 1 base and J by 3 bases, with 4 bases between.